The 20 T cell receptor beta chains below all came from one sample that was sequenced in a study of OX40 agonist ivuxolimab in advanced cancers. TCRdb's table, derived via immunoSEQ multiplex PCR, lists solely in-frame clones and lacks some. The table records about 67,000 clones, approximately 85% of them present only once. This material consisted of CD4+ or CD8+ T cells sorted from blood, taken in a trial of the OX40 agonist ivuxolimab. The receptors come from an adult with an advanced solid tumor such as melanoma, head and neck, liver or kidney cancer.

The chain joins TRBV28 to TRBJ1-4; D unclear. V dropped 3 bases and J dropped 8 bases, with 4 bases sitting between them. CDR1 and CDR2 (germline): MDHEN, SYDVKM. The length of the CDR3 is 11 residues. CDR3 nucleotide sequence: TGTGCCAGCAGTTTGAGAGAAAAACTGTTTTTT. This sequence encodes CASSLREKLFF.

The chain combines TRBV2 with TRBJ2-5; D unclear. The CDR3 extends over 12 amino acids. Trimming left V 7 bases short and J 1 base short, with 7 bases between. Per the germline V gene, CDR1 is SNHLY and CDR2 is FYNNEI. DNA of the CDR3: TGTGCCAGCAAGGCATTCCAAGAGACCCAGTACTTC. This translates into CASKAFQETQYF.

The rearrangement links TRBV5-4 to TRBJ1-3; 7 bases agree with TRBD1. Losses at the gene ends were 4 bases for V and 0 bases for J; bases not matched to a gene: 4. CDR3 length: 15 amino acids. CDR1 is SGHNT, CDR2 YYREEE, per germline (reference sequence). The CDR3 DNA follows: TGTGCCAGCAGCCGAGGGGGCAGCTCTGGAAACACCATATATTTT. Translating gives CASSRGGSSGNTIYF.

The rearrangement uses TRBV7-2 and TRBJ2-1; 7 bases line up with TRBD1. The ends lost 1 base at V and 16 bases at J; junction bases unmatched: 4. Germline V gene lookup returns CDR1 SGHTA and CDR2 FQGNSA. This CDR3 has 11 amino acids. CDR3 nucleotides: TGTGCCAGCAGCTTAGGAGGGGGCAACTTCTTC. Translated: CASSLGGGNFF.

V gene TRBV29-1 combines with J gene TRBJ2-7; 8 positions agree with TRBD1. Trimming removed 6 bases from V and 0 bases from J; junction bases left unmatched: 4. The CDR3 consists of 13 residues. Per the germline V gene, CDR1 is SQVTM and CDR2 is ANQGSEA. The CDR3: CSVGQGSSYEQYF. CDR3 DNA: TGCAGCGTCGGACAGGGAAGCTCCTACGAGCAGTACTTC.

Comment on this clone: A junction boundary mismatches the germline segment, possibly from a read error. The chain combines TRBV7-9 with TRBJ1-5; TRBD1 agrees at 8 bases. The CDR3 loop spans 14 amino acids. Germline CDR1 is SEHNR and CDR2 is FQNEAQ (reference sequence). CDR3 amino acids: CASSDSGGNQLQHF. The DNA for the CDR3 is TGTGCCAGCAGTGATTCAGGGGGCAATCAGCTCCAGCATTTT. Filled out from reference TRBV7-9 and TRBJ1-5, the complete variable domain reads DTGVSQNPRHKITKRGQNVTFRCDPISEHNRLYWYRQTLGQGPEFLTYFQNEAQLEKSRLLSDRFSAERPKGSFSTLEIQRTEQGDSAMYLCASSDSGGNQLQHFGDGTRLSIL.

The chain employs TRBV21-1 and TRBJ1-2; the D call in the table, TRBD1, was not verified against the DNA. TRBV21-1 is designated a pseudogene. This CDR3 is 16 amino acids long. This CDR3 is CATAERMGTGRNGYTF. Written as DNA, the CDR3 is TGTGCAACAGCAGAGCGAATGGGGACAGGTCGTAATGGCTACACCTTC.

This clone was picked up a small number of times. This chain links TRBV5-4 with TRBJ1-2, with 7 bases identical to TRBD1. Germline CDR1 SGHNT, CDR2 YYREEE (reference sequence). Trimming removed 0 bases from V and 6 bases from J; junction bases left unmatched: 5. The CDR3 contains 14 residues. For the CDR3, the DNA is TGTGCCAGCAGCTTGGCCGCGACAGGGAATGGCTACACCTTC. Residues: CASSLAATGNGYTF.

This chain uses TRBV9 with TRBJ2-5; 7 bases agree with TRBD2. The trim removed 0 bases at V and 0 bases at J, leaving 2 bases unmatched. The CDR3 has 15 amino acids. Germline CDR1 and CDR2: SGDLS and YYNGEE. The CDR3, as DNA: TGTGCCAGCAGCGTAGCTAGCGGCCACCAAGAGACCCAGTACTTC. Protein: CASSVASGHQETQYF.

The J gene is TRBJ2-7, the V gene TRBV28; possible D gene TRBD2, 5 bases. The CDR3 is 15 amino acids. Trimming removed 4 bases at V and 6 bases at J, with 19 bases between. Germline CDR1 reads MDHEN; CDR2 reads SYDVKM. CDR3 bases: TGTGCCAGCAGTTCTCCAGACTATCAAAAGGGCGAGCAGTACTTC. It translates to CASSSPDYQKGEQYF. The variable domain in full, with the rest retrieved from reference TRBV28 and TRBJ2-7, is DVKVTQSSRYLVKRTGEKVFLECVQDMDHENMFWYRQDPGLGLRLIYFSYDVKMKEKGDIPEGYSVSREKKERFSLILESASTNQTSMYLCASSSPDYQKGEQYFGPGTRLTVT.

The chain is built from TRBV7-3 and TRBJ2-7, with D maybe TRBD2 (5 bases). V was trimmed by 5 bases and J by 2 bases, leaving 13 bases between them. The CDR3 length is 14 residues. CDR1 and CDR2 (germline): SGHTA, FQGTGA. The CDR3: CASSLAAGAYEQYF. In DNA, the CDR3 is TGTGCCAGCAGCCTTGCCGCGGGCGCCTACGAGCAGTACTTC.

The V and J genes are TRBV14 and TRBJ2-2; D might be TRBD2 (5 bases). This CDR3 spans 15 amino acids. Germline CDR1 SGHDN, CDR2 FVKESK. V lost 4 bases, J lost 1 base, and 10 bases lay in between. This CDR3 is CASSPRGKNTGELFF. DNA for the CDR3: TGTGCCAGCAGCCCCAGAGGGAAGAACACCGGGGAGCTGTTTTTT.

The genes are TRBV4-1 and TRBJ2-3, with a possible D match to TRBD1 (6 bases). Germline CDR1 and CDR2: MGHRA and YSYEKL. The length of the CDR3 is 15 residues. V lost 1 base, J lost 4 bases, and 12 bases lay in between. CDR3 bases: TGCGCCAGCAGCCAAGGTCAGGGGTTGGCAGATACGCAGTATTTT. Its protein is CASSQGQGLADTQYF.

V gene TRBV7-2 combines with J gene TRBJ1-4; D is uncertain. The CDR3 has 13 residues. Germline CDR1 reads SGHTA; CDR2 reads FQGNSA. The V end was cut by 1 base, the J end by 6 bases, with 6 bases between. The CDR3 sequence: CASSLGTDEKLFF. The CDR3 nucleotides read TGTGCCAGCAGCTTAGGTACGGATGAAAAACTGTTTTTT.

This chain joins TRBV29-1 and TRBJ2-3; 8 bases line up with TRBD2. V trimming: 4 bases; J trimming: 3 bases; junction bases outside the gene matches: 15. Looked up from germline, CDR1 is SQVTM and CDR2 is ANQGSEA. This CDR3 contains 17 residues. The DNA of the CDR3 is TGCAGCGTTGTGTCCCCGGGTACAAGCGGGAGAACAGATACGCAGTATTTT. Protein sequence: CSVVSPGTSGRTDTQYF.

The chain couples TRBV11-1 to TRBJ2-2; the D call may be TRBD1 or TRBD2 (5 bases each). Germline CDR1 and CDR2: SGHAT and FQDESV (reference sequence). The CDR3 runs 16 residues. The ends were cut back, 4 bases at V and 5 bases at J, with 17 bases in the middle. As DNA, the CDR3 is TGTGCCAGCAGCTCAGAGGGGCGCTTGTTGACCGGGGAGCTGTTTTTT. Its protein is CASSSEGRLLTGELFF. The whole variable domain, remainder taken from reference TRBV11-1 and TRBJ2-2, is EAEVAQSPRYKITEKSQAVAFWCDPISGHATLYWYRQILGQGPELLVQFQDESVVDDSQLPKDRFSAERLKGVDSTLKIQPAELGDSAMYLCASSSEGRLLTGELFFGEGSRLTVL.

The chain carries TRBV5-4 and TRBJ2-7; 8 positions agree with TRBD1. V gave up 3 bases and J gave up 0 bases; unmatched junction bases: 5. CDR1 and CDR2 from the germline V gene are SGHNT and YYREEE (reference sequence). This CDR3 is 15 amino acids long. Here the CDR3 reads CASSSRTGISYEQYF. DNA for the CDR3: TGTGCCAGCAGCTCCAGGACAGGGATCTCCTACGAGCAGTACTTC.

On this clone: The DNA is omitted, as the CDR3 cannot be located on it reliably, and the CDR3 follows TCRdb's listing. The chain combines TRBV21-1 with TRBJ2-1; the table calls TRBD2, which could not be checked here. TRBV21-1 is termed a pseudogene. The CDR3 comprises 15 residues, both ends counted. This CDR3 is CASSKVASGSNEQFF.

The chain links TRBV6-5 to TRBJ1-1; D call uncertain. V gave up 2 bases and J gave up 6 bases, with 16 bases separating them. CDR1 is MNHEY, CDR2 SVGAGI, per germline. The CDR3 loop spans 15 amino acids. The CDR3, as DNA: TGTGCCAGCAGTTACGAGGGTACAGTTAACTCTGAAGCTTTCTTT. Protein sequence: CASSYEGTVNSEAFF.

This clone has only a few counts. The rearrangement uses TRBV4-2 and TRBJ2-7; D is perhaps TRBD1 (5 bases). This CDR3 comprises 15 residues. Germline loops: CDR1 LGHNA, CDR2 YNFKEQ. V was clipped by 4 bases and J by 7 bases, with 20 bases between them. The CDR3 here is CASSPNRWGSREQYF. In DNA, the CDR3 is TGTGCCAGCAGCCCCAATAGGTGGGGCTCGAGGGAGCAGTACTTC.